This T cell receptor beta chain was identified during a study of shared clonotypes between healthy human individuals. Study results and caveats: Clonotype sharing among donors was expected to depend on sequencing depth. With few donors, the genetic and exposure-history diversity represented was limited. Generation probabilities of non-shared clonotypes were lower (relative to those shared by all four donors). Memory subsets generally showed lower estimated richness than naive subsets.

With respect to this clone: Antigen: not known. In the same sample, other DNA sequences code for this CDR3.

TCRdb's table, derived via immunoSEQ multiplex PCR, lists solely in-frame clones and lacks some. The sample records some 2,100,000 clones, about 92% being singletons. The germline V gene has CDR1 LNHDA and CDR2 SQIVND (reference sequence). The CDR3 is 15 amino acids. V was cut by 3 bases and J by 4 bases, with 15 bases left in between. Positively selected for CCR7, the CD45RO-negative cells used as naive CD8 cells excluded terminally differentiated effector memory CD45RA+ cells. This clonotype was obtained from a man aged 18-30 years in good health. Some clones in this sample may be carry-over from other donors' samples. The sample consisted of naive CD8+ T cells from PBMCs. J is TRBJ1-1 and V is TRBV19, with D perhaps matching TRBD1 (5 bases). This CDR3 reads CASSIDLWQGTEAFF. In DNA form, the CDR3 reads TGTGCCAGTAGTATCGATCTTTGGCAGGGCACTGAAGCTTTCTTT.